A single sample gave rise to the 10 T cell receptor beta chains below, sequenced in a study of tumor-infiltrating lymphocytes in primary liver carcinoma. A primer matching the constant region was used to make TCR beta cDNA from about 500 ng of total RNA. ARM-PCR was slightly modified, and three nested multiplex PCR rounds with it gave rise to the TCR beta libraries. For around 11 cycles apiece, the opening two PCR rounds ran with TRBV1-TRBV30 forward primers and a C-beta reverse primer. MiXCR, applied by TCRdb to the multiplex PCR reads, yields one record per CDR3 protein. The top ten hold less than 30% of the sample, which has more than 70,000 distinct CDR3 sequences, roughly 71% seen once. DNA and RNA were both co-extracted from approximately 20-30 mg of bulk tissue that had not been sorted. Sequencing was performed on tumor-adjacent normal liver tissue. These receptors all come from a man between 35 and 55 years old with primary liver carcinoma and hepatitis B virus infection.

The V gene is TRBV2, the J gene TRBJ2-1, with TRBD1 identical over 9 bases. This CDR3 is built from 13 residues. After removal of 5 bases from V and 7 bases from J, the junction contained 3 bases not matched to a gene. CDR1 is SNHLY and CDR2 is FYNNEI in the germline V gene. DNA of the CDR3: TGTGCCAGCAGTTGGGACAGGGTAAATGAGCAGTTCTTC. This translates into CASSWDRVNEQFF.

In the case of this clonotype: At one end, the junction sequence differs from germline, possibly due to a read error. CDR3 bases: TGTGCCAGCAGTTTAGGTTCGGGAGGGAACTTCGAGCAGTACTTC. Translation gives CASSLGSGGNFEQYF. This chain links TRBV7-8 with TRBJ2-7, with 8 bases matching TRBD2. The CDR3 totals 15 residues. Germline V gene data show CDR1 as SGHVS and CDR2 as FQNEAQ.

Points on this clonotype: It may be a read error: a sequence one base away is much more abundant. The genes are TRBV28 and TRBJ2-7, with 10 bases fitting TRBD1. V dropped 6 bases and J dropped 1; count of bases not matched to a gene: 0. This CDR3 has 13 residues. Germline lookup yields CDR1 MDHEN and CDR2 SYDVKM. The CDR3 nucleotides are TGTGCCAGCAGGGGACAGGGGTCCTACGAGCAGTACTTC. Protein: CASRGQGSYEQYF.

On this clonotype itself: In this CDR3 the conserved last residue, phenylalanine or tryptophan, is missing, so a read error is likely. The chain links TRBV11-1 to TRBJ2-1; D possibly corresponds to TRBD1 (5 bases). Germline values: CDR1 SGHAT, CDR2 FQDESV (reference sequence). CDR3 length equals 12 residues. The CDR3 sequence is CASAGTYNEQFS. In DNA form, the CDR3 reads TGCGCCAGCGCAGGGACCTACAATGAGCAGTTCTCC.

Comments on this clonotype: A much bigger clone sits one base away, suggesting this may be a read error. The J gene is TRBJ2-5, the V gene TRBV5-1; D gene unclear. CDR1 is SGHRS, CDR2 YFSETQ, per germline. CDR3 length equals 13 residues. This CDR3 reads CASCLIGKETQYF. CDR3 bases: TGCGCCAGCTGCTTGATAGGGAAAGAGACCCAGTACTTC.

This clonotype was recorded only once. This chain uses TRBV10-3 with TRBJ2-1; 10 positions match TRBD2. With 10 bases clipped from V and 3 bases from J, the junction kept 6 bases outside the gene matches. In germline, CDR1 is ENHRY, CDR2 SYGVKD. The CDR3 sequence is 14 residues long. The CDR3 loop is CASLAGVDYNEQFF. CDR3 nucleotide sequence: TGTGCCAGCCTAGCGGGAGTGGACTACAATGAGCAGTTCTTC.

This chain links TRBV6-2 or TRBV6-3 with TRBJ2-3, with D uncertain. The J call may be in error: the DNA end matches TRBJ1-5 better. Germline V gene lookup returns CDR1 MNHEY and CDR2 SVGEGT. This CDR3 is built from 16 residues. In nucleotides, the CDR3 is TGTGCCAGCAGCCCCCTAGGACTAGCTAGCACTGATACGCAGCATTTT. The encoded protein is CASSPLGLASTDTQHF.

As regards this clonotype: A junction end diverges from the germline sequence, so it may reflect a read error. The chain carries TRBV6-5 and TRBJ2-5; 14 nucleotides agree with TRBD2. Germline V gene data show CDR1 as MNHEY and CDR2 as SVGAGI. There are 17 residues in the CDR3. For the CDR3, the DNA is TGTGCCACCCTCGGACTAGCGGGAGGCATCCTCCAAGAGACACAGTACTTC. It codes for CATLGLAGGILQETQYF.

As regards this clonotype: Its ends do not fully match the called genes, so a read error is possible. This chain links TRBV29-1 with TRBJ2-7; no firm D call. The CDR3 covers 10 residues. The germline V gene encodes CDR1 SQVTM and CDR2 ANQGSEA. In DNA, the CDR3 is TGCAGCGTTGAGGGTGGTGAGCAGCACTTC. As protein: CSVEGGEQHF.

About this clonotype: This may be a read error, as it is one base from a much larger clone. This chain links TRBV11-2 with TRBJ2-7; D ambiguous. Looked up from germline, CDR1 is SGHAT and CDR2 is FQNNGV. This CDR3 is 16 amino acids long. The CDR3 region has the DNA TGTGCCAGCAGCTTAGGGGTGGCACCAAAACCCTACGAGCGGTACTTC. Protein sequence: CASSLGVAPKPYERYF.